Listed below are T cell receptor beta chains from one sample, sequenced in a study of shared clonotypes between healthy human individuals. Clones were read by immunoSEQ multiplex PCR, and TCRdb kept only the in-frame ones, dropping some. The sample holds nearly 2 million clones, about 95% seen once. The material sequenced was naive CD8+ T cells sorted from blood. The origin of the receptors is a man aged 18 to 30 in good health. Both conserved end residues are part of each CDR3.

V,J,length,CDR3
TRBV27,TRBJ1-1,14,CASRPQLSNTEAFF
TRBV7-6,TRBJ1-6,15,CASSSDRSYNSPLHF
TRBV6-6,TRBJ1-2,13,CASSLGSGYGYTF
TRBV9,TRBJ2-2,14,CASSDAGLTGELFF
TRBV4-2,TRBJ2-7,16,CASSQVIGTGGYEQYF
TRBV4-1,TRBJ2-5,14,CASSQVADQETQYF
TRBV11-1,TRBJ2-7,15,CASSPGQGSSYEQYF
TRBV7-2,TRBJ2-6,13,CASSLAGANVLTF
TRBV7-2,TRBJ2-7,14,CASSLDRGTYEQYF
TRBV6-4,TRBJ2-3,15,CASSRDRGPTDTQYF
TRBV15,TRBJ2-7,13,CATSWLGGVEQYF
TRBV11-2,TRBJ2-7,14,CASSLGRSTYEQYF
TRBV4-1,TRBJ1-1,15,CASSQEPASNTEAFF
TRBV6-1,TRBJ2-2,17,CASSEDWGQRLSGELFF
TRBV27,TRBJ2-7,16,CASSPSGGESYYEQYF
TRBV9,TRBJ2-1,15,CASSVWQVAYNEQFF
TRBV2,TRBJ2-1,12,CAGKDDYNEQFF
TRBV7-9,TRBJ1-1,16,CASSLYMGDMNTEAFF
TRBV5-8,TRBJ1-3,14,CASSYFFSGNTIYF
TRBV9,TRBJ2-1,15,CASSYAGGPYNEQFF
TRBV27,TRBJ2-7,14,CASSLGGSPYEQYF
TRBV5-1,TRBJ1-6,14,CASSPSGINSPLHF
TRBV28,TRBJ2-3,16,CASSLGSSGYTDTQYF
TRBV6-1,TRBJ1-4,14,CASSEEEGWEKLFF
TRBV6-6,TRBJ2-7,14,CASRSPGHNYEQYF
TRBV7-9,TRBJ2-2,14,CASSLEPGAGELFF
TRBV9,TRBJ2-1,15,CASSPTGHGRDEQFF
TRBV5-4,TRBJ2-1,18,CASSPSTNLAGAYNEQFF
TRBV7-9,TRBJ1-3,14,CASSLGGPGNTIYF
TRBV2,TRBJ2-7,13,CASNPRGNYEQYF
TRBV7-9,TRBJ2-2,16,CASSRTSGSFTGELFF
TRBV5-1,TRBJ2-7,16,CASSLDSQRGTGEQYF
TRBV9,TRBJ2-3,15,CASSEGGADADTQYF